The 16 T cell receptor beta chains below were found in one sample sequenced in a study of blood T cell repertoires in COVID-19. Produced via immunoSEQ multiplex PCR; TCRdb's table is partial and in-frame only. This table has approximately 250,000 clones, 88% appearing once. Sequenced input: PBMCs or T cells enriched from blood (not recorded which). These receptors were collected from a woman in her forties with acute COVID-19.

The sample holds a few counts of this clone. The chain has TRBV7-9 and TRBJ2-1; TRBD2 aligns across 9 bases. Losses at the gene ends were 6 bases for V and 8 bases for J; bases not matched to a gene: 11. Germline values: CDR1 SEHNR, CDR2 FQNEAQ (reference sequence). The CDR3 totals 15 residues. The CDR3 bases are TGTGCCAGCAGTTGGGAGGCGGGAGGGATTTATGAGCAGTTCTTC. Residues: CASSWEAGGIYEQFF.

This chain joins TRBV5-6 and TRBJ2-3; no reliable D call. There are 13 residues in the CDR3. Per germline, CDR1 SGHDT and CDR2 YYEEEE. The V gene lost 3 bases and the J gene lost 0 bases, with 5 bases spanning the gap. CDR3 amino acids: CASSSGSTDTQYF. The DNA for the CDR3 is TGTGCCAGCAGCTCCGGGAGCACAGATACGCAGTATTTT.

A single count supports this clone. The rearrangement joins TRBV5-4 to TRBJ2-1; a possible D gene is TRBD2 (6 bases). Trimming took off 0 bases at V and 6 bases at J, with 13 bases between the two ends. The V gene's germline CDR1 is SGHNT and CDR2 YYREEE (reference sequence). The CDR3 covers 15 residues. CDR3 sequence: CASSLELAPGNEQFF. The CDR3 nucleotides read TGTGCCAGCAGCTTGGAGCTAGCGCCGGGCAATGAGCAGTTCTTC.

This chain links TRBV7-2 with TRBJ1-1; 8 bases align to TRBD1. This CDR3 region has 17 residues. Per germline, CDR1 SGHTA and CDR2 FQGNSA. J gave up 4 bases and V 0 bases, and 10 bases lay outside the gene matches. Here the CDR3 DNA reads TGTGCCAGCAGCTTAGCGGGCAGGGGGCGCAGGGGCACTGAAGCTTTCTTT. Translated: CASSLAGRGRRGTEAFF.

This rearrangement joins TRBV13 to TRBJ2-7; D is undetermined. Germline loops: CDR1 PRHDT, CDR2 FYEKMQ (reference sequence). The CDR3 loop spans 13 amino acids. The V end lost 4 bases, the J end lost 2 bases, and 9 bases lay between the germline ends. For the CDR3, the DNA is TGTGCCAGCAGCTCCGCGGTTCCCTACGAGCAGTACTTC. This sequence encodes CASSSAVPYEQYF.

A note on this clone: Other DNA sequences within the sample encode an identical CDR3. The chain employs TRBV7-8 and TRBJ2-1; D unresolved. CDR3 size: 14 residues. Trimming stripped 2 bases from V and 1 base from J, with 6 bases between. Germline CDR1 and CDR2: SGHVS and FQNEAQ. This CDR3 is CASSLLSSYNEQFF. CDR3 sequence (DNA): TGTGCCAGCAGCTTACTGAGTTCCTACAATGAGCAGTTCTTC.

This chain links TRBV30 with TRBJ2-3; TRBD2 matches at 11 bases. Germline V gene sequence: CDR1 GTSNPN, CDR2 SVGIG (reference sequence). J was trimmed by 5 bases and V by 6 bases; bases with no gene match: 13. The CDR3 spans 16 residues. The chain's CDR3 is CACVGVAGGPGDTQYF. DNA for the CDR3: TGTGCCTGCGTGGGGGTAGCGGGAGGGCCCGGAGATACGCAGTATTTT. The variable domain in full, with the rest retrieved from reference TRBV30 and TRBJ2-3, is SQTIHQWPATLVQPVGSPLSLECTVEGTSNPNLYWYRQAAGRGLQLLFYSVGIGQISSEVPQNLSASRPQDRQFILSSKKLLLSDSGFYLCACVGVAGGPGDTQYFGPGTRLTVL.

The V and J genes are TRBV11-3 and TRBJ2-5; D not certain. CDR3 length: 13 amino acids. Trimming cost V 3 bases and J 3 bases, with 8 bases left between them. The germline V gene has CDR1 SGHNT and CDR2 YENEEA. The CDR3 DNA reads as TGTGCCAGCAGCTTCCAGTTCAAAGAGACCCAGTACTTC. It is translated as CASSFQFKETQYF.

The chain employs TRBV5-1 and TRBJ2-1, with 16 bases fitting TRBD2. This CDR3 spans 20 amino acids. V lost 4 bases, J lost 3 bases, and 13 bases stayed unmatched. Germline loops: CDR1 SGHRS, CDR2 YFSETQ. The CDR3 loop reads CASSTAGLAGGPLGYNEQFF. DNA of the CDR3: TGCGCCAGCAGCACTGCGGGACTAGCGGGAGGGCCTTTGGGCTACAATGAGCAGTTCTTC.

The rearrangement links TRBV27 to TRBJ2-5, with 12 bases identical to TRBD2. This CDR3 has 15 amino acids. Germline CDR1 reads MNHEY; CDR2 reads SMNVEV (reference sequence). V lost 4 bases to trimming and J lost 3 bases; unmatched junction nucleotides: 3. This chain's CDR3 is CASSSWTSGKETQYF. The DNA of the CDR3 is TGTGCCAGCAGTTCCTGGACTAGCGGGAAAGAGACCCAGTACTTC.

J is TRBJ1-3 and V is TRBV4-3; no firm D call. V gave up 0 bases and J gave up 8 bases, with 17 bases separating them. This CDR3 region has 16 residues. From germline, CDR1 is LGHNA and CDR2 YSLEER. The CDR3 DNA reads as TGCGCCAGCAGCCAAGAAATTACCGGGTTTTGGGACACCATATATTTT. This encodes CASSQEITGFWDTIYF.

In nucleotides, the CDR3 is TGTGCCAGCTCACCGACTACCGGAGGCAATGAGCAGTTCTTC. This sequence encodes CASSPTTGGNEQFF. The chain has TRBV18 and TRBJ2-1; possibly TRBD2 for D (5 bases). The CDR3 is 14 amino acids. The V end lost 3 bases, the J end lost 6 bases, and 12 bases lay between the germline ends. Per germline, CDR1 KGHSH and CDR2 LQKENI.

The chain recombines TRBV5-1 with TRBJ1-4; D is perhaps TRBD1 (5 bases). V was clipped by 3 bases and J by 4 bases, with 13 bases between them. Per the germline V gene, CDR1 is SGHRS and CDR2 is YFSETQ. The CDR3 extends over 15 amino acids. The CDR3 loop is CASSYRGESNEKLFF. CDR3 DNA: TGCGCCAGCAGCTATCGGGGGGAAAGTAATGAAAAACTGTTTTTT.

This sequence joins TRBV6-1 and TRBJ1-2; D not certain. Trimming pared 3 bases from V and 8 bases from J, leaving 7 bases between. CDR1 and CDR2 from the germline V gene are MNHNS and SASEGT. The CDR3 consists of 11 residues. CDR3 DNA sequence: TGTGCCAGCAGTGACCGAGGGGGCTACACCTTC. Translation gives CASSDRGGYTF.

The genes are TRBV5-1 and TRBJ1-4; D gene uncertain. V lost 0 bases, J lost 8 bases, and 14 bases lay in between. CDR1 is SGHRS and CDR2 is YFSETQ in the germline V gene. The CDR3 is 15 residues long. The CDR3 sequence is CASSLATREYEKLFF. The CDR3 DNA follows: TGCGCCAGCAGCTTGGCCACAAGGGAGTACGAAAAACTGTTTTTT.

This clone showed up many times. The chain combines TRBV28 with TRBJ1-1, with TRBD1 identical over 9 bases. Unmatched junction bases numbered 10, after V lost 7 bases and J lost 1 base. The CDR3 spans 16 residues. Germline CDR1 and CDR2: MDHEN and SYDVKM. The CDR3 region has the DNA TGTGCCAGCACAGAGACAGGGGGTCGGGGGAACACTGAAGCTTTCTTT. This codes for CASTETGGRGNTEAFF.